A single sample is the source of the 28 T cell receptor beta chains below, sequenced in a study of T-cell memory formation after mild COVID-19. Via MiXCR, TCRdb re-called the 5' RACE reads, giving one row per CDR3 protein. The sample yields 200,000 to 250,000 distinct CDR3 sequences, 9.5% seen once. The sample consisted of PBMCs or a T cell subset sorted from them (not recorded which). The source is a man between 18 and 29 years old who had mild COVID-19 (a few samples of this study predate the infection). Cell type and time point are not known.

This clonotype has more than one count but fewer than ten. CDR3 residues: CASSPRGGGVEQYV. DNA of the CDR3: TGTGCCAGCAGTCCCCGGGGAGGGGGCGTCGAGCAGTACGTC. The V gene is TRBV2, the J gene TRBJ2-7; D is perhaps TRBD1 or TRBD2 (7 bases each). Germline V lookup: CDR1 SNHLY, CDR2 FYNNEI. The CDR3 covers 14 residues. With 5 bases removed from V and 6 bases from J, the gap between germline ends came to 17 bases.

The gene calls are TRBV11-2 and TRBJ2-5; a weak D match, TRBD1 (7 bases). Deletions cut 5 bases from V and 5 bases from J, with 12 bases between. Germline loops: CDR1 SGHAT, CDR2 FQNNGV. This CDR3 is 13 amino acids long. CDR3 protein: CASSQGGAETQYF. Here the CDR3 DNA reads TGTGCCAGCAGCCAGGGGGGCGCGGAGACCCAGTACTTC.

V usage is TRBV7-2 and J usage is TRBJ2-7; 8 positions agree with TRBD1. The CDR3 spans 15 residues. V gave up 1 base and J gave up 1 base; unmatched junction bases: 3. CDR1 is SGHTA and CDR2 is FQGNSA in the germline V gene. CDR3 bases: TGTGCCAGCAGCTTAGACGGGACAGGTTCCTACGAGCAGTACGTC. It encodes CASSLDGTGSYEQYV.

The chain recombines TRBV19 with TRBJ1-1; D might be TRBD1 (5 bases). Trimming shortened V by 6 bases and J by 5 bases, and 16 bases separated the two germline ends. This CDR3 is built from 14 residues. Germline-derived CDR1 and CDR2 are LNHDA and SQIVND (reference sequence). The CDR3 protein is CASRRTAKGTEAFF. CDR3 coding DNA: TGTGCCAGTAGACGGACGGCCAAGGGGACTGAAGCTTTCTTT.

The genes are TRBV28 and TRBJ2-7; the match to TRBD2 covers 10 bases. The CDR3 sequence is 11 residues long. Germline loops: CDR1 MDHEN, CDR2 SYDVKM. CDR3 DNA sequence: TGTGTAGCGGGAGGCCCGTACGAGCAGTACGTC. It is translated as CVAGGPYEQYV.

The V gene is TRBV4-2, the J gene TRBJ2-2, with no clear D. The CDR3 covers 15 residues. CDR1 LGHNA and CDR2 YNFKEQ come from the germline V gene. V was cut by 1 base and J by 0 bases, with 6 bases left in between. The CDR3 loop reads CASSQAASNTGELFF. The CDR3 DNA reads as TGTGCCAGCAGCCAAGCGGCCTCGAACACCGGGGAGCTGTTTTTT.

The chain joins TRBV18 to TRBJ2-5, with D possibly matching TRBD2 (5 bases). Germline CDR1 KGHSH, CDR2 LQKENI. This CDR3 comprises 13 residues. V was pared by 2 bases and J by 5 bases, with 9 bases between. The CDR3 DNA is TGTGCCAGCTCACCAAATGAGCGGGAGACCCAGTACTTC. Encoded protein: CASSPNERETQYF.

This clonotype was recorded many times. The chain is built from TRBV24-1 and TRBJ2-2; TRBD1 matches at 12 bases. This CDR3 has 20 amino acids. CDR1 and CDR2 from the germline V gene are KGHDR and SFDVKD. The V and J ends lost 4 bases and 2 bases, in that order; junction bases with no gene match: 13. The DNA of the CDR3 is TGTGCCACCAGTGACCCCCCCGGGACAGGGGGCGACCTTAACACCGGGGAGCTGTTTTTT. Protein: CATSDPPGTGGDLNTGELFF.

Only a few counts were recorded for this clonotype. The gene calls are TRBV20-1 and TRBJ2-3, with TRBD1 as a possible D gene (7 bases). Germline CDR1 reads DFQATT; CDR2 reads SNEGSKA (reference sequence). V lost 0 bases to trimming and J lost 9 bases, with 16 bases between them. The CDR3 has 14 residues. CDR3 protein: CSARDSQGGRTQYF. The CDR3 DNA reads as TGCAGTGCTAGAGATTCCCAGGGGGGTAGAACGCAGTATTTT.

The table lists this clonotype with many counts. This chain connects TRBV3-1 to TRBJ2-7, with D tentatively TRBD1 or TRBD2 (6 bases each). The CDR3 has 14 amino acids. CDR1 LGHDT and CDR2 YNNKEL come from the germline V gene (reference sequence). Trimming left V 0 bases short and J 2 bases short, with 8 bases between. DNA of the CDR3: TGTGCCAGCAGCCAAGAAGGGGGGACCTACGAGCAGTACTTC. This encodes CASSQEGGTYEQYF.

About this clonotype itself: Sequence at one end of the junction differs from germline and may be a read error. The chain carries TRBV12-3 or TRBV12-4 and TRBJ2-7; 7 bases map to TRBD1. The CDR3 has 14 amino acids. The chain's CDR3 is CASRLGQDPYEQYF. The CDR3 bases are TGTGCCAGCAGATTAGGACAGGACCCCTACGAGCAGTACTTC.

This clonotype came up a few times. This chain's CDR3 is CASSFQAYGSGANVLTF. Written as DNA, the CDR3 is TGTGCCAGCAGCTTCCAAGCGTACGGCTCTGGGGCCAACGTCCTGACTTTC. This rearrangement joins TRBV5-4 to TRBJ2-6; unclear D gene. V was cut by 2 bases and J by 0 bases, with 12 bases left in between. CDR3 length equals 17 residues. Germline V gives CDR1 SGHNT, CDR2 YYREEE (reference sequence).

This chain joins TRBV5-1 and TRBJ2-5; 10 bases match TRBD2. The germline gives CDR1 SGHRS, CDR2 YFSETQ. The junction had 7 bases not matched to a gene; V was cut back by 4 bases and J by 7 bases. CDR3 length: 14 amino acids. CDR3 region: CASSLLAGEGTQYF. CDR3 DNA: TGCGCCAGCAGCCTGCTAGCGGGGGAGGGGACCCAGTACTTC.

The rearrangement links TRBV6-5 to TRBJ1-2, with 9 bases identical to TRBD1. The CDR3 length is 14 residues. V lost 5 bases, J lost 3 bases, and 4 bases stayed unmatched. Germline V CDR1 and CDR2: MNHEY, SVGAGI. DNA for the CDR3: TGTGCCAGCAGTACCGGGACAGGGCACTATGGCTACACCTTC. Protein: CASSTGTGHYGYTF.

The genes are TRBV4-3 and TRBJ2-3; D remains ambiguous. In germline, CDR1 is LGHNA, CDR2 YSLEER. V lost 0 bases, J lost 4 bases, and 5 bases lay in between. The CDR3 consists of 13 residues. CDR3 coding DNA: TGCGCCAGCAGCCAAGAGCCCGCAGATACGCAGTATTTT. Translation: CASSQEPADTQYF.

This clonotype was picked up a small number of times. The rearrangement links TRBV24-1 to TRBJ1-4; possibly TRBD1 for D (6 bases). The CDR3 loop spans 15 amino acids. Trimming removed 3 bases from V and 6 bases from J, with 13 bases in between. The germline gives CDR1 KGHDR, CDR2 SFDVKD. The CDR3 sequence: CATSDTDRRDEKLFF. The CDR3 region has the DNA TGTGCCACCAGTGATACTGACAGGAGGGATGAAAAACTGTTTTTT.

This clonotype was counted between two and nine times. The CDR3, as DNA: TGTGCCAGTCGACAGTCTGGGGCCAACGTCCTGACTTTC. It is translated as CASRQSGANVLTF. The chain joins TRBV12-3 or TRBV12-4 to TRBJ2-6; possibly TRBD1 for D (5 bases). The CDR3 is 13 residues long. Trimming pared 9 bases from V and 1 base from J, leaving 7 bases between.

This clonotype was seen ten or more times. The V and J genes are TRBV20-1 and TRBJ1-6, with D unclear. Trimming removed 0 bases at V and 13 bases at J, with 10 bases between. Per the germline V gene, CDR1 is DFQATT and CDR2 is SNEGSKA (reference sequence). This CDR3 region has 12 residues. The CDR3 here is CSARELTNPLHF. The CDR3 region has the DNA TGCAGTGCTAGAGAACTCACTAATCCCCTCCACTTT.

There are many counts of this clonotype. CDR3 sequence: CASSPQGDYNEQFF. The CDR3 DNA reads TGTGCCAGCAGCCCACAGGGGGACTACAATGAGCAGTTCTTC. The chain links TRBV7-3 to TRBJ2-1, with 8 bases aligning to TRBD1. Germline V gene sequence: CDR1 SGHTA, CDR2 FQGTGA. V was clipped by 5 bases and J by 3 bases; unmatched bases: 3. The CDR3 runs 14 residues.

Only a few counts were recorded for this clonotype. In nucleotides, the CDR3 is TGTGCCAGTAGTATACTTGAACGGCGAAGTACCGGGGAGCTGTTTTTT. It encodes CASSILERRSTGELFF. The gene calls are TRBV19 and TRBJ2-2, with D unclear. The CDR3 covers 16 residues. With 2 bases removed from V and 5 bases from J, the gap between germline ends came to 15 bases. CDR1 LNHDA and CDR2 SQIVND come from the germline V gene (reference sequence).

This clonotype was recorded at least ten times. The gene calls are TRBV29-1 and TRBJ2-1; 9 bases map to TRBD2. CDR3 length: 15 residues. Trimming removed 6 bases from V and 0 bases from J; junction bases left unmatched: 6. CDR1 is SQVTM and CDR2 is ANQGSEA in the germline V gene. CDR3 sequence: CSVGRGGSSYNEQFF. The CDR3 bases are TGCAGCGTGGGGCGGGGGGGAAGCTCCTACAATGAGCAGTTCTTC.

The table lists this clonotype with a few counts. The chain is built from TRBV7-9 and TRBJ2-1; D is perhaps TRBD2 (5 bases). The CDR3 consists of 13 residues. V was cut by 8 bases and J by 6 bases, with 14 bases left in between. Germline V gene data show CDR1 as SEHNR and CDR2 as FQNEAQ (reference sequence). The CDR3 DNA follows: TGTGCCAGCTCGGATCTACGGGGCAATGAGCAGTTCTTC. Translating it yields CASSDLRGNEQFF.

This clonotype was counted a few times. The CDR3 sequence is CATRLWHLQETQYF. The CDR3 region has the DNA TGTGCCACCAGGCTGTGGCACCTACAAGAGACCCAGTACTTC. The chain is built from TRBV24-1 and TRBJ2-5; D not certain. The germline gives CDR1 KGHDR, CDR2 SFDVKD. The CDR3 covers 14 residues. With 7 bases removed from V and 2 bases from J, the gap between germline ends came to 13 bases.

This clonotype turned up a few times. V usage is TRBV30 and J usage is TRBJ1-5; no clear D gene. CDR1 and CDR2 from the germline V gene are GTSNPN and SVGIG (reference sequence). The CDR3 is made up of 13 amino acids. V lost 0 bases, J lost 10 bases, and 13 bases lay in between. The CDR3 DNA reads TGTGCCTGGAGTGTAAACTTTGATTCCCCCCAGCATTTT. Its protein product is CAWSVNFDSPQHF.

This clonotype showed up many times. The J gene is TRBJ2-3, the V gene TRBV5-1; 7 nucleotides match TRBD1. This CDR3 is built from 16 residues. The V and J ends lost 3 bases and 2 bases, in that order; junction bases with no gene match: 9. CDR1 and CDR2 (germline): SGHRS, YFSETQ. CDR3 in DNA: TGCGCCAGCAGCTCTGGACAGGCCCAGTTCACAGATACGCAGTATTTT. Translating it yields CASSSGQAQFTDTQYF. The entire variable domain, with the rest obtained from reference TRBV5-1 and TRBJ2-3, is as follows: KAGVTQTPRYLIKTRGQQVTLSCSPISGHRSVSWYQQTPGQGLQFLFEYFSETQRNKGNFPGRFSGRQFSNSRSEMNVSTLELGDSALYLCASSSGQAQFTDTQYFGPGTRLTVL.

This clonotype was counted only a few times. The V call is TRBV3-1, the J call TRBJ1-2, with TRBD1 matching 10 bases. Germline trimming cut 4 bases from V and 3 bases from J; bases unmatched to any gene: 8. The germline gives CDR1 LGHDT, CDR2 YNNKEL (reference sequence). The CDR3 length is 16 residues. The DNA for the CDR3 is TGTGCCAGCAGCCGCGGGACAGGGGTCCGGCACTATGGCTACACCTTC. It translates to CASSRGTGVRHYGYTF.

The chain uses TRBV7-9 and TRBJ2-5; D unresolved. V lost 4 bases and J 2 bases, leaving 11 bases between the germline ends. This CDR3 is built from 14 residues. Germline V gene sequence: CDR1 SEHNR, CDR2 FQNEAQ (reference sequence). The CDR3 protein is CASSSYGSQETQYF. CDR3 DNA sequence: TGTGCCAGCAGCTCCTACGGGTCTCAAGAGACCCAGTACTTC.

The V call is TRBV28, the J call TRBJ1-4; 7 bases line up with TRBD1. CDR1 is MDHEN, CDR2 SYDVKM, per germline. J gave up 8 bases and V 10 bases, and 13 bases lay outside the gene matches. The CDR3 is made up of 14 amino acids. The CDR3 loop reads CATRQGGGMEKLFF. In DNA form, the CDR3 reads TGTGCCACCCGCCAGGGGGGTGGAATGGAAAAACTGTTTTTT.